Below, one T cell receptor (beta chain) is given with its context. Libraries were prepared by immunoSEQ multiplex PCR; TCRdb keeps only in-frame clonotypes and omits some of them. The sample includes nearly 45,000 clones, around 87% of them seen just once. The data were obtained in a study of blood T cell repertoires in COVID-19. Study at large: COVID-19 samples from acute and convalescent phases originated in the United States, Italy and Spain. T cells, B-cell-depleted T cells, or PBMCs provided the cDNA or gDNA that served as material.

The CDR3 contains 14 residues. Germline CDR1 is MNHNS and CDR2 is SASEGT. Trimming cost V 5 bases and J 4 bases; bases outside gene matches: 5. Source material: peripheral blood. The origin of this receptor is a man aged 35 to 55 with COVID-19, enrolled during active disease. The chain joins TRBV6-1 to TRBJ2-7; 10 bases align to TRBD1. The CDR3 region has the DNA TGTGCCAGCAGTCGTCCGGGACAGGGGTACGAGCAGTACTTC. As protein: CASSRPGQGYEQYF.